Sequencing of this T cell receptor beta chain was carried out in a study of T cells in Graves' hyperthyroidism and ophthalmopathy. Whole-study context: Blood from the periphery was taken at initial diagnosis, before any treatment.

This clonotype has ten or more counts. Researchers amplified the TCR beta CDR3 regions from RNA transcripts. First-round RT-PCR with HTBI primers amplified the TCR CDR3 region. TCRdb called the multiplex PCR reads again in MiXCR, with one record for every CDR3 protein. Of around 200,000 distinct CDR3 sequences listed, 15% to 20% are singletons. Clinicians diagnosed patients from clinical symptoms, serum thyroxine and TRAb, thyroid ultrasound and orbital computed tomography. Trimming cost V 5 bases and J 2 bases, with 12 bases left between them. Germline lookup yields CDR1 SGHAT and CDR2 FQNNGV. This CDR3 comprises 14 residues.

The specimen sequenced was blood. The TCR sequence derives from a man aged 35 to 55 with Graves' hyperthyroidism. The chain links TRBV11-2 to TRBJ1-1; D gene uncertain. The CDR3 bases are TGTGCCAGCAGCCCCACGGCTCCAAACACTGAAGCTTTCTTT. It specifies CASSPTAPNTEAFF.